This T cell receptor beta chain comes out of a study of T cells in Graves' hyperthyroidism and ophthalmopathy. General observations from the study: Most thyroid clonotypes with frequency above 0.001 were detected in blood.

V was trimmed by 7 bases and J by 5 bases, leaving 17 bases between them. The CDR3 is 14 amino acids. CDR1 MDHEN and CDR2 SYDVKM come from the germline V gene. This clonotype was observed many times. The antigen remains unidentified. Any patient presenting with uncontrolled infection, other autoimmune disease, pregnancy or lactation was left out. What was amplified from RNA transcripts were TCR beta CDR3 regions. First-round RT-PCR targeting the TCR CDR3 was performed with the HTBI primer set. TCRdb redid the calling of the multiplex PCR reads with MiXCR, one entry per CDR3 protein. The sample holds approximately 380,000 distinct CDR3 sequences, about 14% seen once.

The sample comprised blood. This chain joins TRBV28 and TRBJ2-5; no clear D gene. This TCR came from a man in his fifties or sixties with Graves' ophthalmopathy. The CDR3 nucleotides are TGTGCCAGCACTTCCTTGATAGGACGGGAGACCCAGTACTTC. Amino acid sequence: CASTSLIGRETQYF.